These 21 T cell receptor beta chains share one sample of origin, sequenced in a study of T cell repertoires in cytomegalovirus infection. No antigen has been assigned to these receptors. TCRdb recomputed calls from the reads with MiXCR, one row per CDR3 protein. The data contain a few hundred thousand distinct CDR3 sequences, roughly 42% of them singletons. The sample consisted of cultured PBMCs, taken from culture after CMV antigen stimulation. The receptors here all came from a human donor in good health (CMV status not recorded). Some clones in this sample may be carry-over from other donors' samples.

The CDR3 reads CASGEQETQYF. CDR3 coding DNA: TGTGCCAGCGGGGAGCAAGAGACCCAGTACTTC. The chain employs TRBV7-2 and TRBJ2-5; possible D gene TRBD2, 5 bases. The V end lost 8 bases, the J end lost 2 bases, and 6 bases lay between the germline ends. CDR3 length: 11 amino acids. Germline loops: CDR1 SGHTA, CDR2 FQGNSA.

This clonotype was counted between two and nine times. The chain recombines TRBV6-1 with TRBJ1-5; no reliable D call. This CDR3 is 14 amino acids long. The V end lost 0 bases, the J end lost 3 bases, and 6 bases lay between the germline ends. The germline V gene encodes CDR1 MNHNS and CDR2 SASEGT. The CDR3 DNA reads as TGTGCCAGCAGTGAAGCGCTTGTCAATCAGCCCCAGCATTTT. It specifies CASSEALVNQPQHF.

This chain uses TRBV6-6 with TRBJ2-2, with D maybe TRBD1 (5 bases). Trimming pared 2 bases from V and 3 bases from J, leaving 7 bases between. There are 14 residues in the CDR3. Germline assignment: CDR1 MNHNY and CDR2 SVGAGI (reference sequence). DNA of the CDR3: TGTGCCAGCAGTTACGGGGCGTACACCGGGGAGCTGTTTTTT. Translating it yields CASSYGAYTGELFF.

The chain employs TRBV19 and TRBJ2-7; 10 nucleotides agree with TRBD1. CDR1 LNHDA and CDR2 SQIVND come from the germline V gene (reference sequence). The ends lost 5 bases at V and 0 bases at J; junction bases unmatched: 7. The CDR3 spans 16 residues. In DNA form, the CDR3 reads TGTGCCAGTAGTGGACTCGGGACAGGGGACTCCTACGAGCAGTACTTC. Amino acid sequence: CASSGLGTGDSYEQYF.

This clonotype has a handful of counts. The chain carries TRBV7-2 and TRBJ1-2; no reliable D call. CDR1 and CDR2 from the germline V gene are SGHTA and FQGNSA. The CDR3 consists of 12 residues. The V end was cut by 4 bases, the J end by 7 bases, with 10 bases between. For the CDR3, the DNA is TGTGCCAGCAGCTCCGCGGTGGGTGGCTACACCTTC. This translates into CASSSAVGGYTF. The variable domain in full, completed from reference TRBV7-2 and TRBJ1-2, reads GAGVSQSPSNKVTEKGKDVELRCDPISGHTALYWYRQSLGQGLEFLIYFQGNSAPDKSGLPSDRFSAERTGGSVSTLTIQRTQQEDSAVYLCASSSAVGGYTFGSGTRLTVV.

The chain recombines TRBV20-1 with TRBJ2-1; no clear D gene. The CDR3 is made up of 13 amino acids. The V end lost 1 base, the J end lost 5 bases, and 9 bases lay between the germline ends. CDR1 DFQATT and CDR2 SNEGSKA come from the germline V gene (reference sequence). CDR3 region: CSARGDHNNEQFF. DNA of the CDR3: TGCAGTGCTAGAGGAGACCACAACAATGAGCAGTTCTTC.

The V gene is TRBV7-9, the J gene TRBJ2-1; 7 bases are shared with TRBD2. This CDR3 has 17 amino acids. The ends lost 3 bases at V and 3 bases at J; junction bases unmatched: 11. From germline, CDR1 is SEHNR and CDR2 FQNEAQ (reference sequence). The CDR3 DNA is TGTGCCAGCAGCTTGACCAGAGCGGGGATATTCTACAATGAGCAGTTCTTC. Protein sequence: CASSLTRAGIFYNEQFF.

This clonotype was seen at least ten times. CDR3 in amino acids: CASSGGASTDTQYF. The CDR3 bases are TGTGCCAGCAGCGGCGGAGCTAGCACAGATACGCAGTATTTT. The V gene is TRBV6-5, the J gene TRBJ2-3, with D unclear. The CDR3 extends over 14 amino acids. V lost 6 bases, J lost 0 bases, and 10 bases lay in between. CDR1 is MNHEY and CDR2 is SVGAGI in the germline V gene.

The J gene is TRBJ2-1, the V gene TRBV11-2; the D gene is possibly TRBD2 (5 bases). The CDR3 totals 15 residues. Trimming took off 5 bases at V and 9 bases at J, with 20 bases between the two ends. The germline CDR1 and CDR2 sequences are SGHAT and FQNNGV. The CDR3 bases are TGTGCCAGCAGCCGGAGGTCCGATCCGGGCAGTGAGCAGTTCTTC. This codes for CASSRRSDPGSEQFF.

The chain has TRBV4-1 and TRBJ1-5; D is unclear. V was trimmed by 1 base and J by 2 bases, leaving 15 bases between them. The CDR3 has 17 amino acids. The germline V gene encodes CDR1 MGHRA and CDR2 YSYEKL. The CDR3 spells CASSQGPPRTRNQPQHF. The CDR3 DNA reads as TGCGCCAGCAGCCAAGGGCCCCCCAGGACCCGCAATCAGCCCCAGCATTTT.

The chain combines TRBV20-1 with TRBJ2-7; TRBD2 aligns across 8 bases. J gave up 0 bases and V 3 bases, and 4 bases lay outside the gene matches. The germline CDR1 and CDR2 sequences are DFQATT and SNEGSKA (reference sequence). The CDR3 covers 14 residues. CDR3 in amino acids: CSARTSGGSYEQYF. DNA for the CDR3: TGCAGTGCTAGGACAAGCGGGGGCTCCTACGAGCAGTACTTC.

This clonotype was recorded many times. This chain links TRBV7-2 with TRBJ1-1, with D possibly being TRBD1 (5 bases). The CDR3 is 15 residues long. The ends were cut back, 0 bases at V and 2 bases at J, with 10 bases in the middle. Germline V gene data show CDR1 as SGHTA and CDR2 as FQGNSA. The CDR3 reads CASSLARGSNTEAFF. CDR3 nucleotides: TGTGCCAGCAGCTTAGCGAGGGGATCTAACACTGAAGCTTTCTTT.

This sequence joins TRBV7-8 and TRBJ1-6; D remains unclear. Germline CDR1 reads SGHVS; CDR2 reads FQNEAQ. The CDR3 is 19 amino acids. Between the trimmed V and J ends, which lost 0 bases and 2 bases, there was a span of 17 bases. This CDR3 reads CASSLAPPGGRAYNSPLHF. The CDR3 nucleotides are TGTGCCAGCAGCTTAGCCCCCCCCGGCGGAAGGGCCTATAATTCACCCCTCCACTTT.

V gene TRBV10-1 combines with J gene TRBJ2-2, with 8 positions matching TRBD2. Germline assignment: CDR1 WNHNN and CDR2 SYGVQD (reference sequence). The CDR3 sequence is 17 residues long. V lost 2 bases, J lost 1 base, and 6 bases stayed unmatched. The CDR3 bases are TGCGCCAGCAGTGAGGCCGAACTAGCGGTGAACACCGGGGAGCTGTTTTTT. This gives the protein CASSEAELAVNTGELFF.

The chain has TRBV6-2 or TRBV6-3 and TRBJ2-6, with D perhaps matching TRBD2 (6 bases). Deletions cut 2 bases from V and 2 bases from J, with 16 bases between. CDR1 is MNHEY, CDR2 SVGEGT, per germline. The CDR3 runs to 18 residues. In nucleotides, the CDR3 is TGTGCCAGCAGTTACAACCAAGTGACGGGGGCTGGGGCCAACGTCCTGACTTTC. Translating gives CASSYNQVTGAGANVLTF.

This clonotype was picked up a small number of times. The chain is built from TRBV6-1 and TRBJ2-3, with 11 bases aligning to TRBD2. Germline values: CDR1 MNHNS, CDR2 SASEGT. Trimming removed 6 bases from V and 1 base from J; junction bases left unmatched: 12. The CDR3 loop spans 18 amino acids. The CDR3 DNA is TGTGCCAGCAGGAGAATCCGTCAGGGACTAGCGGGCACAGATACGCAGTATTTT. As protein: CASRRIRQGLAGTDTQYF.

V gene TRBV20-1 combines with J gene TRBJ2-5; the D is unclear. CDR3 length: 12 residues. Germline CDR1 is DFQATT and CDR2 is SNEGSKA (reference sequence). The germline V and J ends were trimmed by 2 bases and 4 bases, with 8 bases remaining between them. For the CDR3, the DNA is TGCAGTGCTAGAAAGGGATCAGAGACCCAGTACTTC. This gives the protein CSARKGSETQYF.

The rearrangement links TRBV7-3 to TRBJ1-2, with 8 bases matching TRBD1. Germline loops: CDR1 SGHTA, CDR2 FQGTGA. The junction had 6 bases not matched to a gene; V was cut back by 3 bases and J by 3 bases. The CDR3 covers 15 residues. The CDR3 sequence: CASSFSKTGDYGYTF. CDR3 bases: TGTGCCAGCAGCTTCAGTAAGACAGGGGACTATGGCTACACCTTC. Supplemented by reference TRBV7-3 and TRBJ1-2, the full variable domain reads GAGVSQTPSNKVTEKGKYVELRCDPISGHTALYWYRQSLGQGPEFLIYFQGTGAADDSGLPNDRFFAVRPEGSVSTLKIQRTERGDSAVYLCASSFSKTGDYGYTFGSGTRLTVV.

A few counts support this clonotype. V and J are TRBV28 and TRBJ2-2; unclear D gene. Trimming took off 0 bases at V and 2 bases at J, with 7 bases between the two ends. The CDR3 runs to 15 residues. Germline V gene sequence: CDR1 MDHEN, CDR2 SYDVKM. The CDR3 DNA sequence: TGTGCCAGCAGTTTATGGGGGAAAAACACCGGGGAGCTGTTTTTT. It translates to CASSLWGKNTGELFF. The full variable domain, completed using reference TRBV28 and TRBJ2-2, is DVKVTQSSRYLVKRTGEKVFLECVQDMDHENMFWYRQDPGLGLRLIYFSYDVKMKEKGDIPEGYSVSREKKERFSLILESASTNQTSMYLCASSLWGKNTGELFFGEGSRLTVL.

This clonotype came up a few times. The DNA of the CDR3 is TGTGCCAGCACCTCCCACCGACAGCGGAATGAAAAACTGTTTTTT. This translates into CASTSHRQRNEKLFF. The rearrangement uses TRBV6-2 or TRBV6-3 and TRBJ1-4; tentative D call: TRBD1 (5 bases). The ends were cut back, 7 bases at V and 5 bases at J, with 17 bases in the middle. CDR1 and CDR2 from the germline V gene are MNHEY and SVGEGT. The CDR3 extends over 15 amino acids.

This clonotype has only a few counts. J is TRBJ2-1 and V is TRBV7-9, with 9 bases fitting TRBD2. This CDR3 contains 16 residues. V lost 3 bases, J lost 7 bases, and 10 bases stayed unmatched. The germline V gene encodes CDR1 SEHNR and CDR2 FQNEAQ (reference sequence). The CDR3 sequence is CASSFPGGRADNEQFF. The CDR3 DNA follows: TGTGCCAGCAGCTTTCCGGGCGGGAGGGCCGATAATGAGCAGTTCTTC.